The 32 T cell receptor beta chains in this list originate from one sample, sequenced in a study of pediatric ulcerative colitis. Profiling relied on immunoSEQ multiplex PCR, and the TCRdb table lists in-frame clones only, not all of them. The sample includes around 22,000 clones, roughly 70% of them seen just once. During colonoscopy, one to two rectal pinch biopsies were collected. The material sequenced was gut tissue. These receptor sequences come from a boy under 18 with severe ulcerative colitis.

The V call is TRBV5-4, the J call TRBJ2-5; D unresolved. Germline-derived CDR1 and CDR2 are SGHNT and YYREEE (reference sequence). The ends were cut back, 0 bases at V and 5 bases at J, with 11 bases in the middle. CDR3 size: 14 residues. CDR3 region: CASSLDGVGETQYF. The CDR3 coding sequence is TGTGCCAGCAGCTTGGACGGCGTTGGGGAGACCCAGTACTTC.

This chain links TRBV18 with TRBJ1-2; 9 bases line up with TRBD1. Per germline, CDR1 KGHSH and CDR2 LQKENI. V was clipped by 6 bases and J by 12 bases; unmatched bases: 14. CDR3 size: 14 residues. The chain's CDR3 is CASSSGTGPYLDTF. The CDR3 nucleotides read TGTGCCAGCTCCTCCGGGACAGGGCCGTACCTGGACACCTTC. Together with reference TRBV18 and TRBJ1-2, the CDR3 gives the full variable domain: NAGVMQNPRHLVRRRGQEARLRCSPMKGHSHVYWYRQLPEEGLKFMVYLQKENIIDESGMPKERFSAEFPKEGPSILRIQQVVRGDSAAYFCASSSGTGPYLDTFGSGTRLTVV.

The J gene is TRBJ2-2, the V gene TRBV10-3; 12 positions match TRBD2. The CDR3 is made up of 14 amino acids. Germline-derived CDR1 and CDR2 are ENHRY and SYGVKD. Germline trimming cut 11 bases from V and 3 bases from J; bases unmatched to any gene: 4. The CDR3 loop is CAFRTSGDTGELFF. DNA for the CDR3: TGTGCCTTCCGGACTAGCGGGGACACCGGGGAGCTGTTTTTT.

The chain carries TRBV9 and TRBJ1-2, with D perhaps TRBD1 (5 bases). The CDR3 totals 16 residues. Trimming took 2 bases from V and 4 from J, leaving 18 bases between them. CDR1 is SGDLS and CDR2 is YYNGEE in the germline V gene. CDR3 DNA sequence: TGTGCCAGCAGCGTGGGGCCCGAAGGGGTTTCCTATGGCTACACCTTC. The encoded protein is CASSVGPEGVSYGYTF.

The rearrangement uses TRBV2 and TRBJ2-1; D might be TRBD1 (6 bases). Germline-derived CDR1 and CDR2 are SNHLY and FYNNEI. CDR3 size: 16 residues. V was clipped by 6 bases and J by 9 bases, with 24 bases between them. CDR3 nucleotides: TGTGCCAGCAGGCCCCTAGGGGACACTACACGCAGTGAGCAGTTCTTC. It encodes CASRPLGDTTRSEQFF.

The CDR3 here is CSVGPRQALNTEAFF. CDR3 coding DNA: TGCAGCGTTGGCCCCCGACAGGCGCTGAACACTGAAGCTTTCTTT. V is TRBV29-1 and J is TRBJ1-1; possible D gene TRBD1, 6 bases. With 4 bases removed from V and 0 bases from J, the gap between germline ends came to 15 bases. The CDR3 loop spans 15 amino acids. Germline V CDR1 and CDR2: SQVTM, ANQGSEA.

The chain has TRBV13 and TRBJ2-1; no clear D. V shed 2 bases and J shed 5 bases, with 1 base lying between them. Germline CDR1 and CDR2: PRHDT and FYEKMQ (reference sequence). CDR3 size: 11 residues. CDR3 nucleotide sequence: TGTGCCAGCAGCTTAAACAATGAGCAGTTCTTC. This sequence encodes CASSLNNEQFF.

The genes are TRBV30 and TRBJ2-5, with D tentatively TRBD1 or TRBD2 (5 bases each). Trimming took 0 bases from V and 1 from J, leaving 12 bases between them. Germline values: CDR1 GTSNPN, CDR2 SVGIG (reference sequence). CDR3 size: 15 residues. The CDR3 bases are TGTGCCTGGAGTGTACCCGGGGCAGGCCAAGAGACCCAGTACTTC. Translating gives CAWSVPGAGQETQYF.

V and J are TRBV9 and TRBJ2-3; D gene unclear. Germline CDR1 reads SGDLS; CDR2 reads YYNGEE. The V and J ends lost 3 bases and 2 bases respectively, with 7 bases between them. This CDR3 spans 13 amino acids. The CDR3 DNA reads TGTGCCAGCAGCGCGGGCAACACAGATACGCAGTATTTT. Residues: CASSAGNTDTQYF.

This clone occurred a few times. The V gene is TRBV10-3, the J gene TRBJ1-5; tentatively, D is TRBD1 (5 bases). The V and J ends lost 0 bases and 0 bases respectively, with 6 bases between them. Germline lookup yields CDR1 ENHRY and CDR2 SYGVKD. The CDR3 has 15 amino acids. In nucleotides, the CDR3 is TGTGCCATCAGTGAGTCGGGGGATAGCAATCAGCCCCAGCATTTT. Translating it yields CAISESGDSNQPQHF.

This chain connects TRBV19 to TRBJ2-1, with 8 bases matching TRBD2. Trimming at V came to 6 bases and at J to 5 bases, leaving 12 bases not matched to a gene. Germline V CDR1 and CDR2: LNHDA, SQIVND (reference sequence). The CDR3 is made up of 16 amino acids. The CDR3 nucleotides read TGTGCCAGTAGGACCGAGGCGCGGGGGGCAGACAATGAGCAGTTCTTC. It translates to CASRTEARGADNEQFF.

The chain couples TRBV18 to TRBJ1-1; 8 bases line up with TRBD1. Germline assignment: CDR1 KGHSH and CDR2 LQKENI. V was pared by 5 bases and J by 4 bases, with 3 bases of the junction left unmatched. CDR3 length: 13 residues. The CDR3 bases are TGTGCCAGCTCATTACAGGGGGGCACTGAAGCTTTCTTT. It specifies CASSLQGGTEAFF.

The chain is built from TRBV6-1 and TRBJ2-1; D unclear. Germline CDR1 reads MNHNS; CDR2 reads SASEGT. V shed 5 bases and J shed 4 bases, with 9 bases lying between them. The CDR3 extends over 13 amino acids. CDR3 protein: CASSLQKYNEQFF. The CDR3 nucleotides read TGTGCCAGCAGTCTGCAAAAATACAATGAGCAGTTCTTC.

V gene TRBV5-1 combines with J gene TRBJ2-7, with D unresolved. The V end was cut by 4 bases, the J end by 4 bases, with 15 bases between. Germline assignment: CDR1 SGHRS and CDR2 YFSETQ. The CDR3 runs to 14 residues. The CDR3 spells CASSATGVVYEQYF. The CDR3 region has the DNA TGCGCCAGCAGCGCCACTGGGGTAGTATACGAGCAGTACTTC.

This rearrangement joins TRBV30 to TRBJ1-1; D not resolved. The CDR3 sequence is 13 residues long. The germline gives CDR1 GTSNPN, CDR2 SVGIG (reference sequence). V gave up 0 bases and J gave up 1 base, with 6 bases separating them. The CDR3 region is CAWSVGSNTEAFF. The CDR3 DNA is TGTGCCTGGAGTGTAGGTTCGAACACTGAAGCTTTCTTT.

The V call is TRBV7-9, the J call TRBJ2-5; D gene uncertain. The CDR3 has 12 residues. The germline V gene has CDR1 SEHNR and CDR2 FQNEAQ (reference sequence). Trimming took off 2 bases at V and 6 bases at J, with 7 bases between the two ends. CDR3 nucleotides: TGTGCCAGCAGCTTACCCCCGAAGACCCAGTACTTC. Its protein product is CASSLPPKTQYF.

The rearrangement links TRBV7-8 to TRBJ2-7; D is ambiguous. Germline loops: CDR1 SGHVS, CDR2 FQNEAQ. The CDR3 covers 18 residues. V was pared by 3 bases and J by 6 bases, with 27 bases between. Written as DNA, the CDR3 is TGTGCCAGCAGCTTCGTCTGGGGTAGAGTGGAAGGAAAGGCCGAGCAGTACTTC. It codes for CASSFVWGRVEGKAEQYF.

In nucleotides, the CDR3 is TGTGCCAGCCCGGCCCAGGGGGCCGGGAATAAGAGCACCCAGTACTTC. Residues: CASPAQGAGNKSTQYF. The chain combines TRBV6-4 with TRBJ2-5, with 8 bases aligning to TRBD1. The CDR3 loop spans 16 amino acids. Germline values: CDR1 MRHNA, CDR2 SNTAGT. The V segment lost 8 bases and the J segment 8 bases; nucleotides outside the gene matches: 19.

The CDR3 nucleotides are TGTGCCAGCAGCGTAGTCTCAGGTACAGATACGCAGTATTTT. As protein: CASSVVSGTDTQYF. The chain is built from TRBV9 and TRBJ2-3, with D uncertain. Germline V gene lookup returns CDR1 SGDLS and CDR2 YYNGEE. The CDR3 length is 14 residues. V lost 0 bases and J lost 3, with 8 bases in between.

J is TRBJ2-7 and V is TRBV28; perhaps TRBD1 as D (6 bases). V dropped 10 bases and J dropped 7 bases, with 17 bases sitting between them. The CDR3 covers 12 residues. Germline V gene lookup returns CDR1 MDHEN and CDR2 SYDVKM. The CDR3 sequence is CAISTGLREQYF. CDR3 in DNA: TGTGCCATCTCGACAGGATTAAGGGAGCAGTACTTC.

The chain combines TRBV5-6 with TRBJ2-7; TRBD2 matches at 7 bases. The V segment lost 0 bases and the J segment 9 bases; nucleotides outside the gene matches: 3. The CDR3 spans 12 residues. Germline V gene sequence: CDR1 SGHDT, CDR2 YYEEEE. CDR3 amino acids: CASSLDRTRQYF. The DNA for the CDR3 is TGTGCCAGCAGCTTGGATAGGACTAGGCAGTACTTC.

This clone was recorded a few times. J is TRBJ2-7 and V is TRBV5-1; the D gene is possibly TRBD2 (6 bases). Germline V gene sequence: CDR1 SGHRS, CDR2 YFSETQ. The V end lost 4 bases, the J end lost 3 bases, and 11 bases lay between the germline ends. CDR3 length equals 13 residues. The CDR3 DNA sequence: TGCGCCAGCAGCCCCTCGGGGGACTACGAGCAGTACTTC. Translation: CASSPSGDYEQYF.

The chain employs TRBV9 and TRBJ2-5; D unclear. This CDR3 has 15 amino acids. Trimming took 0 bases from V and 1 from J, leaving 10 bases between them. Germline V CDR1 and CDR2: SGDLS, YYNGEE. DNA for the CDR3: TGTGCCAGCAGCGTAGGGGGTCGGGTCCAAGAGACCCAGTACTTC. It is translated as CASSVGGRVQETQYF.

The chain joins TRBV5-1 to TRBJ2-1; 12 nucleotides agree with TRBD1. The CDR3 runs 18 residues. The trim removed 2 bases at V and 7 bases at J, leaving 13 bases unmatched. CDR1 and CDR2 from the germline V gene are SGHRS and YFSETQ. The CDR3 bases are TGCGCCAGCAGCTTCCAACCTGCCGGGACAGGGGGCTCGAATGAGCAGTTCTTC. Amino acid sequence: CASSFQPAGTGGSNEQFF.

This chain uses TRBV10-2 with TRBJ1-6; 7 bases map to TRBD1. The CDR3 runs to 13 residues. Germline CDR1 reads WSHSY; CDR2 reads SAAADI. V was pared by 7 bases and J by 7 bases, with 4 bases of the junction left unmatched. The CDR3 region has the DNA TGCGCCAGCATGGGACAGCCAAATTCACCCCTCCACTTT. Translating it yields CASMGQPNSPLHF.

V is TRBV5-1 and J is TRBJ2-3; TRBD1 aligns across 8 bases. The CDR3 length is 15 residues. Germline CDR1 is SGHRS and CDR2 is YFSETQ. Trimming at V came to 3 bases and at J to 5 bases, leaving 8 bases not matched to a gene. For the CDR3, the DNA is TGCGCCAGCAGCTCCCACGGGACAGGTGGAGATACGCAGTATTTT. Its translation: CASSSHGTGGDTQYF.

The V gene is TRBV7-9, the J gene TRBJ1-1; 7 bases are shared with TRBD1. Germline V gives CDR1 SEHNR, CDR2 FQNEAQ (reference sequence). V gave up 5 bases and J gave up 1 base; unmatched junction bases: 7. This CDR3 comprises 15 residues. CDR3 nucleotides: TGTGCCAGCAGCCGACCTGACAGGGAGAACACTGAAGCTTTCTTT. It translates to CASSRPDRENTEAFF.

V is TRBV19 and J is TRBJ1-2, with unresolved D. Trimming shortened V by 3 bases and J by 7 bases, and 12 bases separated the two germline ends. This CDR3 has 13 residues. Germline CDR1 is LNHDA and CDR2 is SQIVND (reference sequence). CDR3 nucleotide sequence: TGTGCCAGTAGTATGGGCCCCACCCGTGGCTACACCTTC. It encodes CASSMGPTRGYTF.

The DNA of the CDR3 is TGTGCCAGCAGTTTATCTAGGGTCGCTGAAGCTTTCTTT. Its translation is CASSLSRVAEAFF. The chain links TRBV27 to TRBJ1-1; D gene uncertain. V lost 0 bases to trimming and J lost 6 bases, with 8 bases between them. Germline CDR1 and CDR2: MNHEY and SMNVEV (reference sequence). The CDR3 runs 13 residues.

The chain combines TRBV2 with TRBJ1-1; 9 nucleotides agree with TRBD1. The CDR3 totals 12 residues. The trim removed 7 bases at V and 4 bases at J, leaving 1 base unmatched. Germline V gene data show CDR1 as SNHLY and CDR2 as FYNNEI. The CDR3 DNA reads TGTGCCAGCAAGACAGGGGGCACTGAAGCTTTCTTT. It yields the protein CASKTGGTEAFF.

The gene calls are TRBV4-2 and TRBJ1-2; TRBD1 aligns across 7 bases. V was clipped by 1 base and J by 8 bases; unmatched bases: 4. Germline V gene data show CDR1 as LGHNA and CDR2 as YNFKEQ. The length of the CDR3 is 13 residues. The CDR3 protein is CASSQAQGRGYTF. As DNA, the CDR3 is TGTGCCAGCAGCCAAGCACAGGGGCGAGGCTACACCTTC.

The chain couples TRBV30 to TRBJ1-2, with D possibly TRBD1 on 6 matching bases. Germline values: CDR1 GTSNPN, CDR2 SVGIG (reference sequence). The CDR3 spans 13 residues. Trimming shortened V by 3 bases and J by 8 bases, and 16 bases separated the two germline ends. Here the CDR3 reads CAWSRDTAGGYTF. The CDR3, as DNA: TGTGCCTGGAGCCGGGACACGGCGGGGGGCTACACCTTC.